These 32 T cell receptor beta chains share one sample of origin, sequenced in a study of shared clonotypes between healthy human individuals. Method: immunoSEQ multiplex PCR; TCRdb's copy keeps in-frame clones and lacks some. The data show about 750,000 clones, with roughly 92% seen just once and nearly 25% held by the top ten. It was CD45RO-negative cells, positively selected for CCR7, that made up naive CD8 cells, with terminally differentiated effector memory CD45RA+ cells excluded. What was sequenced was naive CD8+ T cells sorted from blood. Receptors originate from a man aged 30 to 39 in good health.

In its sample, this clone was seen a few times. The V gene is TRBV4-1, the J gene TRBJ2-5; D gene ambiguous. The CDR3 extends over 14 amino acids. V was pared by 2 bases and J by 0 bases, with 7 bases between. Germline-derived CDR1 and CDR2 are MGHRA and YSYEKL. The CDR3 loop reads CASSQTAYQETQYF. The CDR3 nucleotides are TGCGCCAGCAGCCAAACAGCGTACCAAGAGACCCAGTACTTC.

The rearrangement joins TRBV6-5 to TRBJ1-3, with unresolved D. CDR3 length: 12 amino acids. V dropped 6 bases and J dropped 4 bases, with 7 bases sitting between them. Germline loops: CDR1 MNHEY, CDR2 SVGAGI. This CDR3 is CASRDGGNTIYF. Written as DNA, the CDR3 is TGTGCCAGCAGGGACGGAGGAAACACCATATATTTT.

The chain carries TRBV7-9 and TRBJ1-4, with D unclear. Per the germline V gene, CDR1 is SEHNR and CDR2 is FQNEAQ (reference sequence). The CDR3 spans 18 residues. The V end lost 4 bases, the J end lost 0 bases, and 18 bases lay between the germline ends. CDR3 protein: CASSSTVRDRATNEKLFF. The DNA for the CDR3 is TGTGCCAGCAGCTCAACCGTACGCGACCGAGCAACTAATGAAAAACTGTTTTTT.

This clone appeared a single time. V is TRBV27 and J is TRBJ1-4, with D maybe TRBD1 (5 bases). Trimming removed 8 bases from V and 3 bases from J, with 19 bases in between. The CDR3 is 16 residues long. CDR1 is MNHEY and CDR2 is SMNVEV in the germline V gene (reference sequence). The chain's CDR3 is CASGDGVSGANEKLFF. DNA for the CDR3: TGTGCCAGCGGGGACGGGGTTAGCGGAGCTAATGAAAAACTGTTTTTT.

The chain recombines TRBV7-6 with TRBJ2-1; D is unresolved. The CDR3 runs to 15 residues. Germline CDR1 and CDR2: SGHVS and FNYEAQ. Trimming stripped 1 base from V and 4 bases from J, with 11 bases between. The CDR3 sequence is CASSLGAPDYNEQFF. The CDR3 nucleotides are TGTGCCAGCAGCTTAGGTGCGCCTGATTACAATGAGCAGTTCTTC.

The chain carries TRBV29-1 and TRBJ1-4; TRBD1 is a possible D gene (6 bases). The CDR3 extends over 12 amino acids. V lost 7 bases and J lost 10, with 16 bases in between. From germline, CDR1 is SQVTM and CDR2 ANQGSEA. The CDR3 loop reads CSALGGGGKLFF. The CDR3 DNA follows: TGCAGCGCTTTGGGGGGCGGTGGAAAACTGTTTTTT.

The rearrangement links TRBV5-5 to TRBJ2-7; D gene uncertain. The CDR3 sequence is 13 residues long. The germline V gene has CDR1 SGHKS and CDR2 YYEKEE (reference sequence). Trimming removed 3 bases at V and 6 bases at J, with 13 bases between. In nucleotides, the CDR3 is TGTGCCAGCAGCTCTCCTCCTGGGCTCGAGCAGTACTTC. Amino acid sequence: CASSSPPGLEQYF.

V usage is TRBV5-6 and J usage is TRBJ2-1; D not resolved. Trimming left V 2 bases short and J 8 bases short, with 8 bases between. CDR1 is SGHDT and CDR2 is YYEEEE in the germline V gene. This CDR3 comprises 12 residues. CDR3 loop: CASSFTEYEQFF. The CDR3 DNA follows: TGTGCCAGCAGCTTTACTGAGTATGAGCAGTTCTTC.

The rearrangement links TRBV2 to TRBJ2-3; D is perhaps TRBD1 (5 bases). This CDR3 has 12 residues. Germline V gene data show CDR1 as SNHLY and CDR2 as FYNNEI. Deletions cut 7 bases from V and 4 bases from J, with 9 bases between. DNA of the CDR3: TGTGCCAGCACTCTAGGGGCAGATACGCAGTATTTT. This gives the protein CASTLGADTQYF.

The V and J genes are TRBV29-1 and TRBJ2-1, with a weak D call TRBD2 (5 bases). Germline CDR1 is SQVTM and CDR2 is ANQGSEA. With 2 bases removed from V and 0 bases from J, the gap between germline ends came to 17 bases. The CDR3 sequence is 17 residues long. The CDR3 DNA is TGCAGCGTTGAAAGTCTAGGGAGAATAAGCTCCTACAATGAGCAGTTCTTC. Translating it yields CSVESLGRISSYNEQFF.

CDR3 nucleotides: TGCGCCAGCAGATCTCAGGAACCATCCGGGGAGCTGTTTTTT. Protein product: CASRSQEPSGELFF. J is TRBJ2-2 and V is TRBV5-1; D is uncertain. With 5 bases removed from V and 6 bases from J, the gap between germline ends came to 14 bases. The germline V gene has CDR1 SGHRS and CDR2 YFSETQ. The CDR3 consists of 14 residues.

This rearrangement joins TRBV27 to TRBJ1-1; D is undetermined. The germline CDR1 and CDR2 sequences are MNHEY and SMNVEV (reference sequence). This CDR3 spans 16 amino acids. Trimming took off 1 base at V and 0 bases at J, with 12 bases between the two ends. The CDR3 sequence is CASSLWPEGLNTEAFF. DNA for the CDR3: TGTGCCAGCAGTTTATGGCCCGAAGGGCTGAACACTGAAGCTTTCTTT.

The chain recombines TRBV4-1 with TRBJ1-2; TRBD1 agrees at 8 bases. Germline CDR1 and CDR2: MGHRA and YSYEKL. V shed 2 bases and J 4 bases; nucleotides not matched to a gene: 3. The CDR3 loop spans 14 amino acids. The CDR3, as DNA: TGCGCCAGCAGCCAACCGGACAGGGTCTATGGCTACACCTTC. Protein: CASSQPDRVYGYTF.

This rearrangement joins TRBV5-1 to TRBJ2-1; D might be TRBD2 (5 bases). The CDR3 runs 15 residues. Trimming took 4 bases from V and 3 from J, leaving 14 bases between them. Germline-derived CDR1 and CDR2 are SGHRS and YFSETQ. CDR3 amino acids: CASSVTSSFYNEQFF. CDR3 nucleotide sequence: TGCGCCAGCAGCGTAACTAGTTCCTTCTACAATGAGCAGTTCTTC.

Here the CDR3 reads CASSLELPGQDIYGYTF. CDR3 nucleotide sequence: TGTGCCAGCAGCTTAGAGCTACCGGGACAGGACATCTATGGCTACACCTTC. The V and J genes are TRBV7-9 and TRBJ1-2, with 8 bases identical to TRBD1. Germline V lookup: CDR1 SEHNR, CDR2 FQNEAQ (reference sequence). The CDR3 totals 17 residues. The V segment lost 1 base and the J segment 4 bases; nucleotides outside the gene matches: 11.

The chain recombines TRBV28 with TRBJ1-5, with 7 bases lining up with TRBD1. Germline lookup yields CDR1 MDHEN and CDR2 SYDVKM. V gave up 5 bases and J gave up 6 bases; unmatched junction bases: 10. The CDR3 is made up of 15 amino acids. The CDR3 loop reads CASSPGTEVGQPQHF. CDR3 coding DNA: TGTGCCAGCAGTCCCGGGACAGAAGTGGGTCAGCCCCAGCATTTT.

The chain has TRBV29-1 and TRBJ2-1; 11 nucleotides match TRBD2. Losses at the gene ends were 1 base for V and 5 bases for J; bases not matched to a gene: 7. This CDR3 is 16 amino acids long. Germline V lookup: CDR1 SQVTM, CDR2 ANQGSEA. In nucleotides, the CDR3 is TGCAGCGTTGAAGGGATTAGCGGGAGGGCTAACAATGAGCAGTTCTTC. Encoded protein: CSVEGISGRANNEQFF.

This sequence joins TRBV19 and TRBJ1-5, with 8 bases identical to TRBD1. The V gene's germline CDR1 is LNHDA and CDR2 SQIVND (reference sequence). The CDR3 has 15 amino acids. With V trimmed by 5 bases and J by 1 base, 4 bases remained unmatched. The CDR3 here is CASSGQGYSNQPQHF. The CDR3 bases are TGTGCCAGTAGTGGACAGGGCTACAGCAATCAGCCCCAGCATTTT.

CDR3 nucleotide sequence: TGTGCCTGGAGTACTAGCGGGGGCACAGATACGCAGTATTTT. This encodes CAWSTSGGTDTQYF. The gene calls are TRBV30 and TRBJ2-3; 10 bases agree with TRBD2. The junction had 0 bases not matched to a gene; V was cut back by 2 bases and J by 1 base. The CDR3 sequence is 14 residues long. Germline V gene sequence: CDR1 GTSNPN, CDR2 SVGIG (reference sequence).

This chain connects TRBV2 to TRBJ2-1, with D possibly being TRBD2 (6 bases). The CDR3 runs to 15 residues. Looked up from germline, CDR1 is SNHLY and CDR2 is FYNNEI. V lost 0 bases, J lost 5 bases, and 11 bases lay in between. CDR3 nucleotides: TGTGCCAGCAGTGAAGCGGGGACTCCTAACAATGAGCAGTTCTTC. This encodes CASSEAGTPNNEQFF.

The V gene is TRBV28, the J gene TRBJ2-2, with a possible D match to TRBD2 (6 bases). CDR1 is MDHEN and CDR2 is SYDVKM in the germline V gene. V lost 1 base to trimming and J lost 6 bases, with 9 bases between them. The CDR3 consists of 14 residues. The CDR3 sequence: CASSLSGVAGELFF. CDR3 nucleotides: TGTGCCAGCAGTTTATCGGGGGTAGCCGGGGAGCTGTTTTTT.

This chain links TRBV4-1 with TRBJ1-5; no definite D call. Trimming left V 1 base short and J 2 bases short, with 3 bases between. Germline CDR1 is MGHRA and CDR2 is YSYEKL. This CDR3 spans 13 amino acids. The CDR3 protein is CASSQGGNQPQHF. CDR3 in DNA: TGCGCCAGCAGCCAAGGAGGCAATCAGCCCCAGCATTTT.

As to this clone: Within the sample, other DNA sequences also encode this same CDR3. The chain has TRBV7-9 and TRBJ2-1, with TRBD2 identical over 10 bases. The germline V gene has CDR1 SEHNR and CDR2 FQNEAQ (reference sequence). With 5 bases clipped from V and 3 bases from J, the junction kept 4 bases outside the gene matches. CDR3 length: 15 amino acids. The CDR3 nucleotides are TGTGCCAGCAGCATCCTAGCGGGAGACTACAATGAGCAGTTCTTC. Translated, it gives CASSILAGDYNEQFF. Variable domain in full (rest from reference TRBV7-9 and TRBJ2-1): DTGVSQNPRHKITKRGQNVTFRCDPISEHNRLYWYRQTLGQGPEFLTYFQNEAQLEKSRLLSDRFSAERPKGSFSTLEIQRTEQGDSAMYLCASSILAGDYNEQFFGPGTRLTVL.

This clone has only one observation. V and J are TRBV6-1 and TRBJ2-5, with D uncertain. The CDR3 extends over 13 amino acids. Germline values: CDR1 MNHNS, CDR2 SASEGT. V was shortened by 9 bases and J by 4 bases, with 15 bases between the two germline ends. As DNA, the CDR3 is TGTGCCAGTCCCGACGTGTCGCTAGAGACCCAGTACTTC. Translation: CASPDVSLETQYF.

This clone was observed a handful of times. V gene TRBV5-4 combines with J gene TRBJ1-1; TRBD1 is a possible D gene (6 bases). Trimming pared 0 bases from V and 4 bases from J, leaving 13 bases between. The germline V gene has CDR1 SGHNT and CDR2 YYREEE (reference sequence). The CDR3 length is 15 residues. CDR3 in amino acids: CASSLGDQGLTEAFF. The CDR3 DNA follows: TGTGCCAGCAGCTTGGGGGATCAGGGGCTCACTGAAGCTTTCTTT.

The chain is built from TRBV14 and TRBJ2-1; the match to TRBD2 covers 7 bases. V gave up 0 bases and J gave up 4 bases; unmatched junction bases: 9. CDR3 size: 17 residues. Germline V lookup: CDR1 SGHDN, CDR2 FVKESK. CDR3 in amino acids: CASSQDTSGNRYNEQFF. CDR3 DNA sequence: TGTGCCAGCAGCCAAGATACCAGCGGGAACCGTTACAATGAGCAGTTCTTC.

This clone was detected once. The chain has TRBV7-9 and TRBJ2-7; D ambiguous. The CDR3 is made up of 17 amino acids. Looked up from germline, CDR1 is SEHNR and CDR2 is FQNEAQ (reference sequence). Trimming took 0 bases from V and 0 from J, leaving 15 bases between them. The CDR3 reads CASSLAPVGSSSYEQYF. DNA for the CDR3: TGTGCCAGCAGCTTAGCGCCGGTCGGATCTTCCTCCTACGAGCAGTACTTC.

V is TRBV21-1 and J is TRBJ1-4; the D call in the table, TRBD1, was not verified against the DNA. TRBV21-1 is a documented pseudogene. CDR3 length: 14 amino acids. Written as DNA, the CDR3 is TGTGCCAGCAGCAAAACACCGCCGACCGGGACAGGTCCTTTT. It yields the protein CASSKTPPTGTGPF.

The chain combines TRBV7-4 with TRBJ1-2, with D unresolved. Looked up from germline, CDR1 is SGHVT and CDR2 is SQSDAQ. Trimming left V 2 bases short and J 3 bases short, with 10 bases between. CDR3 length: 14 residues. The CDR3 protein is CASSLHGWDYGYTF. Here the CDR3 DNA reads TGTGCCAGCAGCTTACACGGTTGGGACTATGGCTACACCTTC.

V usage is TRBV6-1 and J usage is TRBJ1-3, with 8 bases identical to TRBD1. This CDR3 spans 14 amino acids. The J segment lost 3 bases and the V segment lost 5 bases, leaving 3 bases of the junction unmatched. The germline V gene encodes CDR1 MNHNS and CDR2 SASEGT. CDR3 sequence reads: CASSSRGHGNTIYF. CDR3 sequence (DNA): TGTGCCAGCAGTTCCAGGGGGCATGGAAACACCATATATTTT.

V and J are TRBV27 and TRBJ2-3; the D is unclear. CDR1 and CDR2 from the germline V gene are MNHEY and SMNVEV (reference sequence). This CDR3 is built from 14 residues. V was shortened by 5 bases and J by 2 bases, with 11 bases between the two germline ends. The CDR3: CASSPRPYTDTQYF. The CDR3 bases are TGTGCCAGCAGTCCCAGACCCTACACAGATACGCAGTATTTT.

The chain carries TRBV28 and TRBJ2-1; TRBD2 matches 10 bases. In germline, CDR1 is MDHEN, CDR2 SYDVKM. The CDR3 consists of 21 residues. Trimming cost V 6 bases and J 0 bases; bases outside gene matches: 20. CDR3 protein: CASSYHISGRFHGSSYNEQFF. In DNA form, the CDR3 reads TGTGCCAGCAGCTACCATATTAGCGGGAGGTTCCACGGGTCCTCCTACAATGAGCAGTTCTTC.